The clone carrying this T cell receptor beta chain was seen more than once but under ten times. The data were taken from a study of naive and memory T cell subsets. TCR cDNA received a 3' ligated oligonucleotide that carried a UMI. The V and J ends lost 3 bases and 0 bases respectively, with 14 bases between them. CDR1 is SEHNR and CDR2 is FQNEAQ in the germline V gene (reference sequence). This CDR3 is 17 amino acids long. Four PCR rounds used nested alpha and beta constant region primers plus the SP2 primer. TCRdb passed the UMI-ligation and nested PCR reads through MiXCR, listing each CDR3 protein once. Of about 26,000 distinct CDR3 sequences in the sample, around 4.9% are singletons; the top ten hold 7% to 9%.

The TCR originated in an adult in good health. The rearrangement links TRBV7-9 to TRBJ1-4; D is perhaps TRBD1 (6 bases). What was sequenced was blood. The CDR3 loop reads CASSLRGASATNEKLFF. CDR3 nucleotides: TGTGCCAGCAGCTTGCGGGGGGCGTCGGCAACTAATGAAAAACTGTTTTTT.